The clone carrying this TCR beta chain showed up many times. This entry belongs to a study of T-cell reconstitution after alpha-beta-depleted transplantation in children. V was shortened by 2 bases and J by 2 bases, with 12 bases between the two germline ends. The CDR3 spans 15 residues. Germline CDR1 SGHKS, CDR2 YYEKEE (reference sequence). Using unique molecular identifiers, the investigators prepared the TCRbeta library. A single record per CDR3 protein comes from TCRdb applying MiXCR to the PCR reads. The sample lists 600,000 to 700,000 distinct CDR3 sequences; roughly 15% were seen once. V and J are TRBV5-5 and TRBJ2-3; TRBD1 or TRBD2 may be the D gene (5 bases each). The sequences come from PBMCs from the stem cell graft donor, collected from the stem cell graft. This clonotype originated in a human donor who donated a stem cell graft to a child with acute myeloid leukemia. This chain's CDR3 is CASSLKGRDTDTQYF. CDR3 coding DNA: TGTGCCAGCAGCTTAAAGGGACGGGACACAGATACGCAGTATTTT.